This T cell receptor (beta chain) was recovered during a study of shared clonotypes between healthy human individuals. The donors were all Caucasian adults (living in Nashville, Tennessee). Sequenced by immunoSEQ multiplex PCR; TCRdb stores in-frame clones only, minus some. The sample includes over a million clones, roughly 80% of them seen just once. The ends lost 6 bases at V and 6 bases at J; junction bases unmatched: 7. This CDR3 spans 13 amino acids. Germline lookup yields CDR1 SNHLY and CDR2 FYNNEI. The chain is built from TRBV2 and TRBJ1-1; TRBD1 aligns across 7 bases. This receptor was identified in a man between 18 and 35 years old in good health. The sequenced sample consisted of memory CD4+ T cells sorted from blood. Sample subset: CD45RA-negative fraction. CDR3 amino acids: CASRRTGVPEAFF. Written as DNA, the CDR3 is TGTGCCAGCAGGCGCACAGGGGTCCCTGAAGCTTTCTTT.